A selection of T cell receptor beta chains follows, all from one sample in a study of blood T cell repertoires in COVID-19. The data were produced by immunoSEQ multiplex PCR, yet TCRdb's version contains in-frame clones alone and is incomplete. The top ten clones hold approximately 5% of a sample with around 67,000 clones, around 87% of them seen once. Sequencing was carried out using peripheral blood. These TCRs come from a man aged 50 to 60 with active COVID-19. Both conserved end residues are part of each CDR3. The order of the fields is D gene, V gene, J gene, clone size, CDR3 DNA, CDR3 protein. D genes are given only for firm matches. Size tells how often a clone was seen (once, few, many) or the class of an expanded clone, and some rows leave it out.

.	TRBV5-1	TRBJ2-7	once	TGCGCCAGCAGCGAAAACACAGGGTACGAGCAGTACTTC	CASSENTGYEQYF
.	TRBV7-8	TRBJ2-7	.	TGTGCCAGCAGCTTAGACAGATCCTACGAGCAGTACTTC	CASSLDRSYEQYF
.	TRBV2	TRBJ2-7	.	TGTGCCACCCTGCCGGGAGCTACCTACGAGCAGTACTTC	CATLPGATYEQYF
.	TRBV4-3	TRBJ2-1	few	TGCGCCAGCAGCCAAGATAGGACTACCGACTCTATGTCTCCCTACAATGAGCAGTTCTTC	CASSQDRTTDSMSPYNEQFF
TRBD2	TRBV5-4	TRBJ2-2	.	TGTGCCAGCAGCGACCGACTAGCGGGATTGGCCGGGGAGCTGTTTTTT	CASSDRLAGLAGELFF
.	TRBV9	TRBJ2-1	.	TGTGCCAGCAGCGTAGGCGGGTATAACAATGAGCAGTTCTTC	CASSVGGYNNEQFF
.	TRBV4-2	TRBJ1-5	.	TGTGCCAGCAGCCAAGACCTAGATCAGCCCCAGCATTTT	CASSQDLDQPQHF
TRBD2	TRBV6-2/TRBV6-3	TRBJ2-7	.	TGTGCCAGCAGACCTACTAGCGGTTCCCCCTACGAGCAGTACTTC	CASRPTSGSPYEQYF
TRBD1	TRBV7-9	TRBJ1-5	.	TGTGCCAGCAGTCCTGACAGGGTCAGTCAGCCCCAGCATTTT	CASSPDRVSQPQHF
TRBD1	TRBV11-2	TRBJ2-1	.	TGTGCCAGCAGCTTAAACCCGACAGGGGACTACAATGAGCAGTTCTTC	CASSLNPTGDYNEQFF
TRBD2	TRBV27	TRBJ2-5	.	TGTGCCAGCAGTCCCGGGACTAGCGGGAGAGAGACCCAGTACTTC	CASSPGTSGRETQYF
.	TRBV11-3	TRBJ1-1	.	TGTGCCAGCAGGGAACCGGGCACTGAAGCTTTCTTT	CASREPGTEAFF
TRBD1	TRBV7-2	TRBJ1-2	.	TGTGCCAGCAGCGAAAACTACGGGACAGGGTATGGCTACACCTTC	CASSENYGTGYGYTF
.	TRBV19	TRBJ1-6	.	TGTGCCAGTAACGATTTAACGGGCTCCTATAATTCACCCCTCCACTTT	CASNDLTGSYNSPLHF
TRBD2	TRBV3-1/TRBV3-2	TRBJ2-1	.	TGTGCCAGCAGCCTTGCCGGACTAGCGGGAGCATATGAGCAGTTCTTC	CASSLAGLAGAYEQFF